Following are 32 T cell receptor beta chains from one sample sequenced in a study of lymphopenia after photon versus proton radiotherapy. Profiling relied on immunoSEQ multiplex PCR, and the TCRdb table lists in-frame clones only, not all of them. The repertoire holds roughly 26,000 clones, more than 80% seen once, with roughly a quarter in the top ten. Material: peripheral blood, obtained from a patient treated with photon-based radiotherapy. These receptors came from a man aged 35-49 years with gastric cancer.

The genes are TRBV18 and TRBJ1-2; D might be TRBD1 (5 bases). The germline V and J ends were trimmed by 3 bases and 6 bases, with 11 bases remaining between them. This CDR3 is 13 amino acids long. Germline lookup yields CDR1 KGHSH and CDR2 LQKENI. CDR3 bases: TGTGCCAGCTCACCTGGGACGCGGGATGGCTACACCTTC. The encoded protein is CASSPGTRDGYTF.

The chain combines TRBV5-1 with TRBJ2-5; D tentatively fits TRBD1 or TRBD2 (5 bases each). The V gene lost 0 bases and the J gene lost 4 bases, with 13 bases spanning the gap. Germline V lookup: CDR1 SGHRS, CDR2 YFSETQ. The CDR3 extends over 15 amino acids. This CDR3 is CASSLGDGGRETQYF. The CDR3 DNA reads TGCGCCAGCAGCTTGGGGGACGGTGGCAGAGAGACCCAGTACTTC.

The chain employs TRBV27 and TRBJ2-3, with a weak D call TRBD1 (6 bases). Per the germline V gene, CDR1 is MNHEY and CDR2 is SMNVEV (reference sequence). This CDR3 spans 14 amino acids. Trimming pared 4 bases from V and 1 base from J, leaving 9 bases between. The CDR3 sequence is CASSWAGGTDTQYF. CDR3 in DNA: TGTGCCAGCAGTTGGGCAGGGGGCACAGATACGCAGTATTTT.

The chain combines TRBV5-1 with TRBJ2-5; D not resolved. This CDR3 spans 12 amino acids. V was pared by 0 bases and J by 5 bases, with 5 bases between. CDR1 and CDR2 (germline): SGHRS, YFSETQ. Here the CDR3 reads CASSLVGETQYF. The CDR3 DNA reads TGCGCCAGCAGCTTGGTGGGGGAGACCCAGTACTTC.

V gene TRBV6-6 combines with J gene TRBJ1-6, with D unclear. V was shortened by 2 bases and J by 5 bases, with 7 bases between the two germline ends. Germline-derived CDR1 and CDR2 are MNHNY and SVGAGI (reference sequence). The CDR3 totals 14 residues. The CDR3 nucleotides are TGTGCCAGCAGTTACGGGCAGAATAATTCACCCCTCCACTTT. This gives the protein CASSYGQNNSPLHF.

The chain employs TRBV6-1 and TRBJ2-5; either TRBD1 or TRBD2 may supply D (6 bases each). Per germline, CDR1 MNHNS and CDR2 SASEGT. The CDR3 loop spans 16 amino acids. V was cut by 8 bases and J by 0 bases, with 19 bases left in between. The CDR3 reads CASGEELGGYQETQYF. The CDR3 nucleotides read TGTGCCAGCGGAGAAGAATTAGGGGGGTACCAAGAGACCCAGTACTTC.

This chain links TRBV2 with TRBJ2-3, with 13 positions matching TRBD2. The CDR3 spans 15 residues. CDR1 and CDR2 from the germline V gene are SNHLY and FYNNEI. After removal of 7 bases from V and 6 bases from J, the junction contained 7 bases not matched to a gene. The CDR3 loop reads CASKGLAGIADTQYF. The CDR3 DNA reads TGTGCCAGCAAGGGACTAGCGGGGATAGCGGATACGCAGTATTTT. Based on the CDR3 plus reference TRBV2 and TRBJ2-3, the full variable domain is EPEVTQTPSHQVTQMGQEVILRCVPISNHLYFYWYRQILGQKVEFLVSFYNNEISEKSEIFDDQFSVERPDGSNFTLKIRSTKLEDSAMYFCASKGLAGIADTQYFGPGTRLTVL.

The V and J genes are TRBV9 and TRBJ2-7, with 9 bases lining up with TRBD1. CDR3 length: 16 residues. Germline values: CDR1 SGDLS, CDR2 YYNGEE. V lost 0 bases to trimming and J lost 5 bases; unmatched junction nucleotides: 9. The CDR3 sequence: CASSVGPGTGPHEQYF. The CDR3 bases are TGTGCCAGCAGCGTAGGCCCCGGGACAGGGCCCCACGAGCAGTACTTC.

V and J are TRBV18 and TRBJ1-5; possibly TRBD1 for D (6 bases). The germline CDR1 and CDR2 sequences are KGHSH and LQKENI. The CDR3 length is 15 residues. V lost 4 bases and J 3 bases, leaving 13 bases between the germline ends. The CDR3 region is CASSQNRGLNQPQHF. CDR3 bases: TGTGCCAGCTCACAAAACCGGGGGCTCAATCAGCCCCAGCATTTT.

This clone was found once. The chain joins TRBV30 to TRBJ1-5; D is undetermined. Between the trimmed V and J ends, which lost 5 bases and 2 bases, there was a span of 13 bases. The CDR3 is made up of 14 amino acids. Germline V gene lookup returns CDR1 GTSNPN and CDR2 SVGIG (reference sequence). CDR3 sequence reads: CAWGELWGNQPQHF. In nucleotides, the CDR3 is TGTGCCTGGGGGGAACTTTGGGGCAATCAGCCCCAGCATTTT.

The rearrangement joins TRBV30 to TRBJ1-5, with TRBD1 identical over 9 bases. Germline CDR1 and CDR2: GTSNPN and SVGIG (reference sequence). J was trimmed by 0 bases and V by 0 bases; bases with no gene match: 18. The CDR3 totals 21 residues. The CDR3 protein is CAWSVRDRERPSAYSNQPQHF. In DNA form, the CDR3 reads TGTGCCTGGAGTGTAAGGGACAGGGAGCGCCCCAGCGCCTATAGCAATCAGCCCCAGCATTTT.

The genes are TRBV5-4 and TRBJ2-3; the match to TRBD1 covers 7 bases. The CDR3 is 15 amino acids. Germline lookup yields CDR1 SGHNT and CDR2 YYREEE (reference sequence). V dropped 2 bases and J dropped 2; count of bases not matched to a gene: 5. CDR3 in DNA: TGTGCCAGCAGCTTTCGACAGGGCCCCACAGATACGCAGTATTTT. Encoded protein: CASSFRQGPTDTQYF.

The rearrangement uses TRBV19 and TRBJ1-1, with D possibly TRBD1 on 5 matching bases. Trimming removed 1 base at V and 3 bases at J, with 12 bases between. CDR3 length: 15 amino acids. Germline loops: CDR1 LNHDA, CDR2 SQIVND (reference sequence). CDR3 nucleotide sequence: TGTGCCAGTAGTATAGGCTGGGGCGCCTACACTGAAGCTTTCTTT. Protein: CASSIGWGAYTEAFF. Full variable domain (outside the CDR3, taken from reference TRBV19 and TRBJ1-1): DGGITQSPKYLFRKEGQNVTLSCEQNLNHDAMYWYRQDPGQGLRLIYYSQIVNDFQKGDIAEGYSVSREKKESFPLTVTSAQKNPTAFYLCASSIGWGAYTEAFFGQGTRLTVV.

The rearrangement links TRBV7-9 to TRBJ1-6; D unclear. V lost 1 base and J lost 7, with 5 bases in between. CDR1 and CDR2 from the germline V gene are SEHNR and FQNEAQ (reference sequence). The CDR3 spans 13 residues. The CDR3 bases are TGTGCCAGCAGCTTAGAAGGGAATTCACCCCTCCACTTT. Protein: CASSLEGNSPLHF.

The DNA of the CDR3 is TGTGCCTGGAGCGGGGTGATACTCACTAACTATGGCTACACCTTC. Its translation: CAWSGVILTNYGYTF. The J gene is TRBJ1-2, the V gene TRBV30, with D uncertain. The CDR3 length is 15 residues. The V end lost 3 bases, the J end lost 0 bases, and 14 bases lay between the germline ends. The germline V gene encodes CDR1 GTSNPN and CDR2 SVGIG (reference sequence).

The V call is TRBV4-1, the J call TRBJ1-2; 7 positions agree with TRBD1. Germline V gene lookup returns CDR1 MGHRA and CDR2 YSYEKL. The CDR3 runs to 14 residues. Trimming removed 3 bases from V and 6 bases from J; junction bases left unmatched: 7. CDR3 sequence reads: CASSQARGFNGYTF. In nucleotides, the CDR3 is TGCGCCAGCAGCCAGGCCAGGGGGTTTAATGGCTACACCTTC.

V usage is TRBV4-1 and J usage is TRBJ1-4; a weak D match, TRBD1 (5 bases). The V end lost 1 base, the J end lost 1 base, and 13 bases lay between the germline ends. Germline V lookup: CDR1 MGHRA, CDR2 YSYEKL. This CDR3 has 17 residues. CDR3 DNA: TGCGCCAGCAGCCAAGGCCCACGGGACCGAACTAATGAAAAACTGTTTTTT. It codes for CASSQGPRDRTNEKLFF.

This clone occurred a few times. The rearrangement uses TRBV7-6 and TRBJ2-7; TRBD2 aligns across 9 bases. CDR3 length: 14 residues. CDR1 and CDR2 (germline): SGHVS, FNYEAQ. V shed 4 bases and J 6 bases; nucleotides not matched to a gene: 7. CDR3 sequence reads: CASSYFAGGPEQYF. DNA of the CDR3: TGTGCCAGCAGCTATTTCGCGGGGGGGCCCGAGCAGTACTTC.

This clone has a single count. The rearrangement links TRBV7-2 to TRBJ2-7; D ambiguous. V was clipped by 1 base and J by 7 bases, with 8 bases between them. The CDR3 length is 12 residues. From germline, CDR1 is SGHTA and CDR2 FQGNSA. The CDR3 DNA sequence: TGTGCCAGCAGCTTAGGGAGCTGGGAGCAGTACTTC. Amino acids: CASSLGSWEQYF.

The V call is TRBV7-8, the J call TRBJ2-5, with TRBD1 matching over 7 bases. The CDR3 is 14 amino acids. The germline V gene encodes CDR1 SGHVS and CDR2 FQNEAQ. Unmatched junction bases numbered 7, after V lost 7 bases and J lost 2 bases. The CDR3 sequence is CASTSRGPQETQYF. CDR3 nucleotides: TGTGCCAGCACCTCTAGGGGGCCTCAAGAGACCCAGTACTTC. Full variable domain (rest looked up from reference TRBV7-8 and TRBJ2-5): GAGVSQSPRYKVAKRGQDVALRCDPISGHVSLFWYQQALGQGPEFLTYFQNEAQLDKSGLPSDRFFAERPEGSVSTLKIQRTQQEDSAVYLCASTSRGPQETQYFGPGTRLLVL.

This clone was picked up one time. The chain employs TRBV28 and TRBJ1-5, with D hard to call. Looked up from germline, CDR1 is MDHEN and CDR2 is SYDVKM. The CDR3 contains 16 residues. With 5 bases removed from V and 1 base from J, the gap between germline ends came to 15 bases. CDR3 bases: TGTGCCAGCAGTCCCACCTCCGGAGGGAGCAATCAGCCCCAGCATTTT. Its translation is CASSPTSGGSNQPQHF. The whole variable domain, filled in from reference TRBV28 and TRBJ1-5, reads DVKVTQSSRYLVKRTGEKVFLECVQDMDHENMFWYRQDPGLGLRLIYFSYDVKMKEKGDIPEGYSVSREKKERFSLILESASTNQTSMYLCASSPTSGGSNQPQHFGDGTRLSIL.

In its sample, this clone was seen a few times. This chain links TRBV9 with TRBJ2-1; 8 bases agree with TRBD2. Per the germline V gene, CDR1 is SGDLS and CDR2 is YYNGEE. Germline trimming cut 4 bases from V and 3 bases from J; bases unmatched to any gene: 6. This CDR3 contains 15 residues. DNA for the CDR3: TGTGCCAGCAGCCCAAAGGCGGGGGGCTACAATGAGCAGTTCTTC. Its translation is CASSPKAGGYNEQFF.

The chain is built from TRBV2 and TRBJ2-7; 7 bases line up with TRBD1. Germline V CDR1 and CDR2: SNHLY, FYNNEI. The CDR3 is 13 amino acids. V lost 8 bases, J lost 5 bases, and 9 bases stayed unmatched. Here the CDR3 reads CASEDRPLDEQYF. CDR3 DNA sequence: TGTGCCAGCGAGGACAGGCCGCTCGACGAGCAGTACTTC.

The genes are TRBV6-1 and TRBJ1-5; the D gene is possibly TRBD1 (5 bases). The CDR3 runs 14 residues. Germline V lookup: CDR1 MNHNS, CDR2 SASEGT. The V gene lost 7 bases and the J gene lost 5 bases, with 15 bases spanning the gap. The CDR3 here is CASTPGSGYQPQHF. The DNA of the CDR3 is TGTGCCAGCACCCCCGGGTCAGGGTATCAGCCCCAGCATTTT.

This clone was detected only once. The chain employs TRBV19 and TRBJ2-1, with 12 bases fitting TRBD2. V lost 4 bases, J lost 8 bases, and 9 bases stayed unmatched. The germline V gene has CDR1 LNHDA and CDR2 SQIVND (reference sequence). The CDR3 runs 16 residues. This CDR3 reads CASSTGTSGRTDEQFF. In DNA, the CDR3 is TGTGCCAGTAGTACCGGGACTAGCGGGCGTACGGATGAGCAGTTCTTC.

V gene TRBV11-2 combines with J gene TRBJ2-4, with TRBD1 matching 7 bases. Germline-derived CDR1 and CDR2 are SGHAT and FQNNGV. The CDR3 loop spans 15 amino acids. Germline trimming cut 2 bases from V and 9 bases from J; bases unmatched to any gene: 10. The CDR3 reads CASSLRQGDVGIQYF. For the CDR3, the DNA is TGTGCCAGCAGCTTACGGCAGGGGGATGTAGGCATTCAGTACTTC.

This chain links TRBV30 with TRBJ1-1; D remains unclear. Germline V CDR1 and CDR2: GTSNPN, SVGIG (reference sequence). V lost 2 bases and J lost 4, with 8 bases in between. This CDR3 has 12 amino acids. The CDR3 reads CAWSRQATEAFF. CDR3 sequence (DNA): TGTGCCTGGAGTAGGCAGGCCACTGAAGCTTTCTTT. The whole variable domain, filled in from reference TRBV30 and TRBJ1-1, reads SQTIHQWPATLVQPVGSPLSLECTVEGTSNPNLYWYRQAAGRGLQLLFYSVGIGQISSEVPQNLSASRPQDRQFILSSKKLLLSDSGFYLCAWSRQATEAFFGQGTRLTVV.

The chain employs TRBV18 and TRBJ1-2; D is perhaps TRBD1 (6 bases). Per the germline V gene, CDR1 is KGHSH and CDR2 is LQKENI. Trimming shortened V by 4 bases and J by 6 bases, and 15 bases separated the two germline ends. This CDR3 has 14 amino acids. The CDR3: CASSRAGARHGYTF. Here the CDR3 DNA reads TGTGCCAGCTCACGGGCGGGGGCTCGACATGGCTACACCTTC.

The CDR3 bases are TGTGCCAGTCACAGGGTTCGGAATTCACCCCTCCACTTT. Translating gives CASHRVRNSPLHF. The chain carries TRBV2 and TRBJ1-6, with a weak D call TRBD1 (6 bases). This CDR3 region has 13 residues. Trimming left V 9 bases short and J 7 bases short, with 13 bases between. The V gene's germline CDR1 is SNHLY and CDR2 FYNNEI.

DNA of the CDR3: TGTGCCATCAGCTATGGACAGGGTAGTAGCACAGATACGCAGTATTTT. Its protein is CAISYGQGSSTDTQYF. V is TRBV10-3 and J is TRBJ2-3, with TRBD1 matching over 8 bases. Germline trimming cut 6 bases from V and 0 bases from J; bases unmatched to any gene: 8. Germline V gene data show CDR1 as ENHRY and CDR2 as SYGVKD. This CDR3 is 16 amino acids long.

This clone has just a few counts. The rearrangement uses TRBV6-5 and TRBJ2-7, with 8 bases aligning to TRBD1. This CDR3 contains 15 residues. Looked up from germline, CDR1 is MNHEY and CDR2 is SVGAGI. J lost 1 base, V lost 10 bases, and 12 bases had no gene match. The CDR3 region has the DNA TGTGCCACTTCACCGGAGGGGACAGGTTCCTACGAGCAGTACTTC. Its translation: CATSPEGTGSYEQYF.

V usage is TRBV7-6 and J usage is TRBJ2-3, with D possibly TRBD2 on 6 matching bases. Looked up from germline, CDR1 is SGHVS and CDR2 is FNYEAQ. The germline V and J ends were trimmed by 8 bases and 5 bases, with 20 bases remaining between them. CDR3 length equals 15 residues. Written as DNA, the CDR3 is TGTGCCAGCGGGCCAAGCGCGGGGTTGGGAGATACGCAGTATTTT. It is translated as CASGPSAGLGDTQYF.